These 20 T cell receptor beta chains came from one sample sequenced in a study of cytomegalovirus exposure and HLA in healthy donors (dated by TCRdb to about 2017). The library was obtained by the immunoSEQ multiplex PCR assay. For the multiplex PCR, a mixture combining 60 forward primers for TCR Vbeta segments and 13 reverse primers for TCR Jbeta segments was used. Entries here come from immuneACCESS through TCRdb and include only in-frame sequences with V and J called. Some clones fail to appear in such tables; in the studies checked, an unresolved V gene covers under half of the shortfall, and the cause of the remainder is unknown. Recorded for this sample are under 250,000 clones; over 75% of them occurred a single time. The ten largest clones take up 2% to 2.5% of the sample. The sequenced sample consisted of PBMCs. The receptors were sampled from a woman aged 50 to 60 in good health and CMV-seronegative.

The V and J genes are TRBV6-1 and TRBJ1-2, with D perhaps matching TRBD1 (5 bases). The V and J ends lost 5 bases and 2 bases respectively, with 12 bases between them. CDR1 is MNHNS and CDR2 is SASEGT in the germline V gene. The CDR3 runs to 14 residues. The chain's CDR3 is CASSPTGGNYGYTF. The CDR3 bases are TGTGCCAGCAGTCCCACGGGGGGGAACTATGGCTACACCTTC.

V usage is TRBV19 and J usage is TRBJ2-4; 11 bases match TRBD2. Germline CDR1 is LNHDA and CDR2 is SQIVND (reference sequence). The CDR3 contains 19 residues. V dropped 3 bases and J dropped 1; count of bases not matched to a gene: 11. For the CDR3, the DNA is TGTGCCAGTAGTATGGACTTAGCGGGAGGGATGGGGGCCAAAAACATTCAGTACTTC. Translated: CASSMDLAGGMGAKNIQYF.

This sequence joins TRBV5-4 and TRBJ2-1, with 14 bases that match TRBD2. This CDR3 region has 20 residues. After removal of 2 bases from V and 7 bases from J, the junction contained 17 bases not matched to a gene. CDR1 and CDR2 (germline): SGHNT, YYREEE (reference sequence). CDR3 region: CASSLPLPGTSGSEGNEQFF. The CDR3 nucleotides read TGTGCCAGCAGCTTACCCTTACCGGGGACTAGCGGGAGTGAGGGTAATGAGCAGTTCTTC.

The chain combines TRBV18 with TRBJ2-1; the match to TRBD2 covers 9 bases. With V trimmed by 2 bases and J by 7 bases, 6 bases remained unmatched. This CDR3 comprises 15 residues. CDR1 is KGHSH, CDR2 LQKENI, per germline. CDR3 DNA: TGTGCCAGCTCACCAGATAGCGGGAGACCTAATGAGCAGTTCTTC. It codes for CASSPDSGRPNEQFF.

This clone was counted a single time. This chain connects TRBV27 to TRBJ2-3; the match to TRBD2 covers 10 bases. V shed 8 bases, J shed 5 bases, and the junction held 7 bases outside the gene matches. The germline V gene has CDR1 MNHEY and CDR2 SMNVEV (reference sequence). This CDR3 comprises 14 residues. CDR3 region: CASGTSGVRDTQYF. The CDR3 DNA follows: TGTGCCAGCGGTACTAGCGGGGTCCGAGATACGCAGTATTTT.

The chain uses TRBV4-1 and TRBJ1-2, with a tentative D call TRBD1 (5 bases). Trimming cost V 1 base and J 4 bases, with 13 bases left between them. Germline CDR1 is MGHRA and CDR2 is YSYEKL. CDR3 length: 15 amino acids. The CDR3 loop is CASSQGDSPSYGYTF. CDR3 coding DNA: TGCGCCAGCAGCCAAGGGGACTCCCCAAGCTATGGCTACACCTTC.

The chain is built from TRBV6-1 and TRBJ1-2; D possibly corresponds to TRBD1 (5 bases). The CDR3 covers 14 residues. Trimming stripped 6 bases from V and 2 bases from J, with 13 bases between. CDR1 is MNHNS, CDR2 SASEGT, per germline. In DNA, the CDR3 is TGTGCCAGCAGCCGGGGACTCATCAACTATGGCTACACCTTC. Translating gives CASSRGLINYGYTF.

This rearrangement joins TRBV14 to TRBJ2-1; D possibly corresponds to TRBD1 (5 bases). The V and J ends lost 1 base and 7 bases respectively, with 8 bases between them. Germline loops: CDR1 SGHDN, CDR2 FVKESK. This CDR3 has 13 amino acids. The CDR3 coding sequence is TGTGCCAGCAGCCAAGCAGGGTCGAATGAGCAGTTCTTC. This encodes CASSQAGSNEQFF.

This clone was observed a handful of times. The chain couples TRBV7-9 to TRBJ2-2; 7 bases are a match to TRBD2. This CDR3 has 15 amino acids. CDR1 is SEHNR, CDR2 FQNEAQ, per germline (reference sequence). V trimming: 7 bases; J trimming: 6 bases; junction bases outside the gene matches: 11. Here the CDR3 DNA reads TGTGCCAGCACCACCGGGGGGTTGGTCTCCGGGGAGCTGTTTTTT. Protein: CASTTGGLVSGELFF.

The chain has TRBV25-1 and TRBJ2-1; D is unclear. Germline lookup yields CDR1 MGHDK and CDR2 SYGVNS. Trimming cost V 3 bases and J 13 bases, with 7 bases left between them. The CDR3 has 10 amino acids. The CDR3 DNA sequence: TGTGCCAGCAGTGAGGTGGCCCAGTTCTTC. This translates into CASSEVAQFF.

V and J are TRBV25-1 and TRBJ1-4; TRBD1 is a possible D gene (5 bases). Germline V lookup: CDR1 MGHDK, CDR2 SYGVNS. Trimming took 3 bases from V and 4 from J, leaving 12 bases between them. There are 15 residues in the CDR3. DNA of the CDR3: TGTGCCAGCAGTGACGCAGGCAGGGTTAATGAAAAACTGTTTTTT. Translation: CASSDAGRVNEKLFF. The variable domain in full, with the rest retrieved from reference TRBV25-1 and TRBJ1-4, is EADIYQTPRYLVIGTGKKITLECSQTMGHDKMYWYQQDPGMELHLIHYSYGVNSTEKGDLSSESTVSRIRTEHFPLTLESARPSHTSQYLCASSDAGRVNEKLFFGSGTQLSVL.

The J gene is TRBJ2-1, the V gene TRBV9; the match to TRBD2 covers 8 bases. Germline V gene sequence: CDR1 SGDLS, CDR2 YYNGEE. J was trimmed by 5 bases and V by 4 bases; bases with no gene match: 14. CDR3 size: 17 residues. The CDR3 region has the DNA TGTGCCAGCAGCCCTCTGGGCGGGGGGTTAGGGGACAATGAGCAGTTCTTC. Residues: CASSPLGGGLGDNEQFF.

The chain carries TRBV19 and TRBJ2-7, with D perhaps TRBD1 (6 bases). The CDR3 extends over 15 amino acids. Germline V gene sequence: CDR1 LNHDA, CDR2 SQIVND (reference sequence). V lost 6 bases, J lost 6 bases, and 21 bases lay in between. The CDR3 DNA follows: TGTGCCAGTAGCCGCAGGGGCCAAGGGTCGAGCGAGCAGTACTTC. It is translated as CASSRRGQGSSEQYF.

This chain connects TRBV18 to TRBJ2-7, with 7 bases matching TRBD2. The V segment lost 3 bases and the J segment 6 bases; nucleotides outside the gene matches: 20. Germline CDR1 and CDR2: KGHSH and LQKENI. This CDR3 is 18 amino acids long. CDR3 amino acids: CASSPLNPIGGLLGEQYF. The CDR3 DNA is TGTGCCAGCTCACCCCTCAACCCCATCGGGGGGTTACTGGGCGAGCAGTACTTC.

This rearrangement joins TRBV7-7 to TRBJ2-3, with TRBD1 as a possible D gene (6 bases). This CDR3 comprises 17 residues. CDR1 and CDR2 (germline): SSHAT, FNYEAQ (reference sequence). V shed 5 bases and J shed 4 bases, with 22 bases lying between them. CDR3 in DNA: TGTGCCAGCAGCGGGGACACAGGATCCGATCCGCCAGATACGCAGTATTTT. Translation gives CASSGDTGSDPPDTQYF.

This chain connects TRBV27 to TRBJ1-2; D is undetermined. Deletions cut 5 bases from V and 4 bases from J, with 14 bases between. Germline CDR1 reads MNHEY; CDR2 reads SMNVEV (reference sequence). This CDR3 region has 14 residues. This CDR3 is CASSPAGISYGYTF. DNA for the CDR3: TGTGCCAGCAGTCCAGCGGGGATCTCCTATGGCTACACCTTC.

CDR3 region: CAWSRQALGNTEAFF. The DNA of the CDR3 is TGTGCCTGGAGCCGACAGGCCCTGGGGAACACTGAAGCTTTCTTT. The chain joins TRBV30 to TRBJ1-1; tentative D call: TRBD1 (6 bases). The ends were cut back, 3 bases at V and 1 base at J, with 15 bases in the middle. Germline CDR1 reads GTSNPN; CDR2 reads SVGIG (reference sequence). The CDR3 has 15 residues.

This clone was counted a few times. CDR3 amino acids: CASSLTATSGEQYF. The CDR3 DNA reads TGCGCCAGCAGCTTGACCGCTACTAGCGGCGAGCAGTACTTC. The chain joins TRBV5-1 to TRBJ2-7; 8 bases are shared with TRBD2. In germline, CDR1 is SGHRS, CDR2 YFSETQ. The CDR3 consists of 14 residues. V shed 1 base and J 6 bases; nucleotides not matched to a gene: 6.

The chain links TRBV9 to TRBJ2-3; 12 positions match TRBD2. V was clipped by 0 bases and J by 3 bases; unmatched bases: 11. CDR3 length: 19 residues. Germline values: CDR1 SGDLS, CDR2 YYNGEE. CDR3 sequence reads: CASSVAPGLAGRDTDTQYF. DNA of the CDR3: TGTGCCAGCAGCGTAGCTCCCGGACTAGCGGGAAGGGATACAGATACGCAGTATTTT.

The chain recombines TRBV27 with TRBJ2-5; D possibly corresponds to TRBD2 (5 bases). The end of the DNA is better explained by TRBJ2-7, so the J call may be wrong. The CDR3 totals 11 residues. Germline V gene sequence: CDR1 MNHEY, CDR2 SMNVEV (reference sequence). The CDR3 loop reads CATRRPYEQYF. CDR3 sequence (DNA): TGTGCCACCCGGAGGCCCTACGAGCAGTACTTC.